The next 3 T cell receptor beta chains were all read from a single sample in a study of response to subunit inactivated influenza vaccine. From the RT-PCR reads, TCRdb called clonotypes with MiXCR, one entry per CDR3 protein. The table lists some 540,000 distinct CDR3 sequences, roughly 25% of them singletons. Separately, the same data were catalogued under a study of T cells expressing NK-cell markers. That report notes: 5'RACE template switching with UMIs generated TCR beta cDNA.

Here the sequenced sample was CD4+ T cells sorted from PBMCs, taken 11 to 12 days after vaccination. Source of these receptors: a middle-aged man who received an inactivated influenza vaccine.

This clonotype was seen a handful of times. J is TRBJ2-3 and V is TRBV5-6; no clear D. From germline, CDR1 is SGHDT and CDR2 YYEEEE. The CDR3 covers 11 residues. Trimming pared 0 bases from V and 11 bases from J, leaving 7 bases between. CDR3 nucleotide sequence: TGTGCCAGCAGCTTGGCCCGGGTGCAGTATTTT. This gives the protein CASSLARVQYF.

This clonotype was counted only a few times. Here the CDR3 reads CASRGTANTEAFF. DNA for the CDR3: TGTGCCAGCAGGGGGACAGCGAACACTGAAGCTTTCTTT. This chain links TRBV6-1 with TRBJ1-1; TRBD1 matches at 7 bases. This CDR3 region has 13 residues. The trim removed 6 bases at V and 1 base at J, leaving 2 bases unmatched. Germline V gene data show CDR1 as MNHNS and CDR2 as SASEGT.

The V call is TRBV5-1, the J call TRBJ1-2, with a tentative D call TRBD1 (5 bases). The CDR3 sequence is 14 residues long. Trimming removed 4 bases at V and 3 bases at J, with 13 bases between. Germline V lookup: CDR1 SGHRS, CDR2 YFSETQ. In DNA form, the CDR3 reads TGCGCCAGCAGCCCCGGGGGAGTGTACTATGGCTACACCTTC. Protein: CASSPGGVYYGYTF.